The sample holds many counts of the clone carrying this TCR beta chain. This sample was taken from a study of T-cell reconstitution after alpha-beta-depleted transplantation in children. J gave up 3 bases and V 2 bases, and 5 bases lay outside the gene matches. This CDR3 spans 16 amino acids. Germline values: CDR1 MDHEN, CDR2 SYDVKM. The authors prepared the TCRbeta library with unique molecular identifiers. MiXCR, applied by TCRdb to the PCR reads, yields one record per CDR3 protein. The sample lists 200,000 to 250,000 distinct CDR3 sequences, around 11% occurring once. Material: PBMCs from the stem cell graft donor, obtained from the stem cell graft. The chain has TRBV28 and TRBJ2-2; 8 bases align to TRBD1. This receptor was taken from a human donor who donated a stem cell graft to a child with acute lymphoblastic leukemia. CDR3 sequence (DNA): TGTGCCAGCAGTTTAGATACAGGGGGTTACACCGGGGAGCTGTTTTTT. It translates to CASSLDTGGYTGELFF.